This passage covers 18 T cell receptor beta chains from one sample sequenced in a study of cytomegalovirus exposure and HLA in healthy donors. In the PCR, 60 Vbeta and 13 Jbeta primers were used. Method: immunoSEQ multiplex PCR; TCRdb's copy keeps in-frame clones and lacks some. The repertoire holds under 200,000 clones, with around 79% as singletons. The specimen was PBMCs. Receptors originate from a woman aged 40 to 50 in good health and CMV-seropositive.

CDR3 amino acids: CASTRPGLVVIQYF. The CDR3 nucleotides are TGTGCCAGCACCCGACCGGGACTAGTGGTGATCCAGTACTTC. This sequence joins TRBV2 and TRBJ2-5, with 8 bases that match TRBD2. Germline loops: CDR1 SNHLY, CDR2 FYNNEI. J gave up 10 bases and V 7 bases, and 14 bases lay outside the gene matches. This CDR3 comprises 14 residues.

DNA for the CDR3: TGTGCCATCAGTGATACGGGAGAGCAGTACTTC. Its translation is CAISDTGEQYF. The chain links TRBV10-3 to TRBJ2-7; maybe TRBD2 (5 bases). Germline lookup yields CDR1 ENHRY and CDR2 SYGVKD. V was trimmed by 3 bases and J by 7 bases, leaving 7 bases between them. The CDR3 spans 11 residues.

The chain is built from TRBV6-5 and TRBJ2-7; D remains unclear. Germline CDR1 is MNHEY and CDR2 is SVGAGI. Trimming took 3 bases from V and 6 from J, leaving 12 bases between them. The CDR3 runs to 13 residues. For the CDR3, the DNA is TGTGCCAGCAGTTATTCGTTGGGCCGCGAGCAGTACTTC. Amino acid sequence: CASSYSLGREQYF.

The chain employs TRBV7-2 and TRBJ2-3; TRBD2 matches 9 bases. The CDR3 consists of 17 residues. V was clipped by 5 bases and J by 0 bases; unmatched bases: 9. Germline V CDR1 and CDR2: SGHTA, FQGNSA. The CDR3 reads CASSANGLASSTDTQYF. DNA of the CDR3: TGTGCCAGCAGCGCGAACGGACTAGCGTCTAGCACAGATACGCAGTATTTT.

The chain has TRBV5-4 and TRBJ2-3, with 11 bases aligning to TRBD2. V dropped 2 bases and J dropped 1; count of bases not matched to a gene: 6. The CDR3 has 17 amino acids. Germline CDR1 reads SGHNT; CDR2 reads YYREEE (reference sequence). DNA for the CDR3: TGTGCCAGCAGCTTCCTTAGCGGGAGGGCCGGCACAGATACGCAGTATTTT. This gives the protein CASSFLSGRAGTDTQYF.

The chain links TRBV4-3 to TRBJ2-7, with no clear D. Trimming shortened V by 1 base and J by 6 bases, and 10 bases separated the two germline ends. CDR1 LGHNA and CDR2 YSLEER come from the germline V gene. CDR3 length equals 13 residues. In DNA form, the CDR3 reads TGCGCCAGCAGCCAAGTGGGCACGAGCGAGCAGTACTTC. Translating gives CASSQVGTSEQYF.

The rearrangement uses TRBV4-3 and TRBJ1-2; TRBD1 matches 7 bases. The germline gives CDR1 LGHNA, CDR2 YSLEER. The CDR3 extends over 19 amino acids. V trimming: 0 bases; J trimming: 4 bases; junction bases outside the gene matches: 17. CDR3 coding DNA: TGCGCCAGCAGCCAAGACTCTTATTCGGACAGGAGGTTCGTCTATGGCTACACCTTC. It specifies CASSQDSYSDRRFVYGYTF.

The chain joins TRBV27 to TRBJ2-7; weak D call: TRBD2 (7 bases). The germline V and J ends were trimmed by 5 bases and 3 bases, with 11 bases remaining between them. CDR1 and CDR2 (germline): MNHEY, SMNVEV (reference sequence). The CDR3 sequence is 13 residues long. CDR3 loop: CASSQGGGYEQYF. The CDR3 DNA reads TGTGCCAGCAGTCAAGGGGGGGGCTACGAGCAGTACTTC.

This chain links TRBV7-6 with TRBJ2-3; possible D gene TRBD2, 5 bases. There are 16 residues in the CDR3. Trimming removed 1 base from V and 5 bases from J, with 16 bases in between. CDR1 and CDR2 (germline): SGHVS, FNYEAQ. The DNA of the CDR3 is TGTGCCAGCAGCTTAGGAAGTCCGAGCGGCCTAGATACGCAGTATTTT. Its translation: CASSLGSPSGLDTQYF.

The J gene is TRBJ2-7, the V gene TRBV6-1, with D hard to call. CDR3 length: 12 amino acids. Germline V gene sequence: CDR1 MNHNS, CDR2 SASEGT. V was clipped by 3 bases and J by 12 bases, with 15 bases between them. The DNA for the CDR3 is TGTGCCAGCAGTGAGGTTGGGCTAAATCTGTACTTC. Protein sequence: CASSEVGLNLYF.

The rearrangement uses TRBV7-9 and TRBJ2-5; 7 bases match TRBD2. The V segment lost 6 bases and the J segment 1 base; nucleotides outside the gene matches: 8. The length of the CDR3 is 15 residues. Germline lookup yields CDR1 SEHNR and CDR2 FQNEAQ (reference sequence). CDR3 in DNA: TGTGCCAGCAGTGCAATTTCGGGAGGCCAAGAGACCCAGTACTTC. Protein: CASSAISGGQETQYF.

The chain couples TRBV28 to TRBJ1-5; 10 bases match TRBD1. Germline V CDR1 and CDR2: MDHEN, SYDVKM. CDR3 length equals 17 residues. V gave up 1 base and J gave up 4 bases; unmatched junction bases: 7. CDR3 DNA: TGTGCCAGCAGTTTATTCGGGGGGACAGGGGAAAATCAGCCCCAGCATTTT. It specifies CASSLFGGTGENQPQHF. Looking up the rest from reference TRBV28 and TRBJ1-5 gives the full variable domain: DVKVTQSSRYLVKRTGEKVFLECVQDMDHENMFWYRQDPGLGLRLIYFSYDVKMKEKGDIPEGYSVSREKKERFSLILESASTNQTSMYLCASSLFGGTGENQPQHFGDGTRLSIL.

This sequence joins TRBV7-9 and TRBJ1-2, with D perhaps TRBD1 (5 bases). Trimming removed 5 bases at V and 4 bases at J, with 17 bases between. Germline assignment: CDR1 SEHNR and CDR2 FQNEAQ (reference sequence). The length of the CDR3 is 15 residues. The CDR3: CASSQRATELYGYTF. The CDR3 region has the DNA TGTGCCAGCAGCCAAAGGGCGACAGAACTCTATGGCTACACCTTC.

The gene calls are TRBV6-6 and TRBJ2-3, with D unresolved. The CDR3 has 15 amino acids. V was trimmed by 0 bases and J by 3 bases, leaving 10 bases between them. Germline CDR1 MNHNY, CDR2 SVGAGI (reference sequence). CDR3 DNA sequence: TGTGCCAGCAGTTACTCCCCCCCCCAAACAGATACGCAGTATTTT. Translating gives CASSYSPPQTDTQYF.

V and J are TRBV4-1 and TRBJ2-1; maybe TRBD2 (5 bases). The CDR3 covers 16 residues. Deletions cut 4 bases from V and 4 bases from J, with 17 bases between. The germline gives CDR1 MGHRA, CDR2 YSYEKL. The CDR3 DNA reads TGCGCCAGCAGCCGCCTGTCGGGGAGCAGATACAATGAGCAGTTCTTC. It is translated as CASSRLSGSRYNEQFF.

This clone has only a few counts. The chain is built from TRBV4-3 and TRBJ2-7; D is uncertain. The CDR3 is 13 residues long. Trimming cost V 1 base and J 4 bases, with 8 bases left between them. CDR1 is LGHNA, CDR2 YSLEER, per germline. The CDR3 DNA is TGCGCCAGCAGCCAAGGTACAGAATACGAGCAGTACTTC. Amino acids: CASSQGTEYEQYF.

The V gene is TRBV9, the J gene TRBJ2-3, with a weak D call TRBD2 (5 bases). CDR3 length: 17 amino acids. Per the germline V gene, CDR1 is SGDLS and CDR2 is YYNGEE. Trimming shortened V by 0 bases and J by 0 bases, and 14 bases separated the two germline ends. DNA for the CDR3: TGTGCCAGCAGCGTAGCTACGGTAGCGCCTAGCACAGATACGCAGTATTTT. Translated: CASSVATVAPSTDTQYF.

The gene calls are TRBV4-1 and TRBJ1-5; D is ambiguous. CDR1 MGHRA and CDR2 YSYEKL come from the germline V gene. With 1 base removed from V and 3 bases from J, the gap between germline ends came to 7 bases. CDR3 length: 14 residues. DNA for the CDR3: TGCGCCAGCAGCCAAGTGAGCAACAATCAGCCCCAGCATTTT. Protein: CASSQVSNNQPQHF.